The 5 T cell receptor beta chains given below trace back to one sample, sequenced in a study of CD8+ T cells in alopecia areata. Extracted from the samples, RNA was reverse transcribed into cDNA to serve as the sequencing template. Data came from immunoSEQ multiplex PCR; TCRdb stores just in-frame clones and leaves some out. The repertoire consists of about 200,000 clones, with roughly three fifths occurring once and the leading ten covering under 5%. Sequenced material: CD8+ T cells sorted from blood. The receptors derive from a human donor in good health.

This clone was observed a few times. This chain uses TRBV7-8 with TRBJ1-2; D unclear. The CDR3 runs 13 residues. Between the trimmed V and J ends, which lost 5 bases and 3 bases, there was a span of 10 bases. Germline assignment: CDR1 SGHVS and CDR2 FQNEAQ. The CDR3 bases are TGTGCCAGCAGCCTAGTATTGGACTATGGCTACACCTTC. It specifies CASSLVLDYGYTF.

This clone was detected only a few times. Written as DNA, the CDR3 is TGCGCCAGCAGCCAAGCAGCAGGGGGGGCCGGAATTCACAATGAGCAGTTCTTC. It encodes CASSQAAGGAGIHNEQFF. V and J are TRBV4-1 and TRBJ2-1; D may correspond to TRBD1 or TRBD2 (7 bases each). Per the germline V gene, CDR1 is MGHRA and CDR2 is YSYEKL. V was clipped by 1 base and J by 5 bases, with 21 bases between them. The CDR3 covers 18 residues.

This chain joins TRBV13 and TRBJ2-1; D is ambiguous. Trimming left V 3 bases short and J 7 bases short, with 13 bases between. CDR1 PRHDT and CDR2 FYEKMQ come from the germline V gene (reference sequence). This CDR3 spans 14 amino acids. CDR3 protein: CASSLTAVRNEQFF. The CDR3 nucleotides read TGTGCCAGCAGCTTGACCGCAGTCCGAAATGAGCAGTTCTTC.

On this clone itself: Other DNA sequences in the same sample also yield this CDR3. CDR3 protein: CASSGGNEQFF. In DNA, the CDR3 is TGTGCCAGCAGTGGGGGTAATGAGCAGTTCTTC. The V gene is TRBV2, the J gene TRBJ2-1; D is ambiguous. The germline gives CDR1 SNHLY, CDR2 FYNNEI. The CDR3 is 11 amino acids. Trimming removed 4 bases from V and 7 bases from J, with 5 bases in between.

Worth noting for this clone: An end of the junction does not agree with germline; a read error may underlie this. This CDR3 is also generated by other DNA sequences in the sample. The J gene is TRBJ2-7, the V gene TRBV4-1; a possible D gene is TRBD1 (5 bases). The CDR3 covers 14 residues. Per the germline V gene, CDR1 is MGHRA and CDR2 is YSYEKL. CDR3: CASSQDPRAYEQYF. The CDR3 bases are TGCGCCAGCAGCCAAGATCCCAGGGCCTACGAACAGTACTTC.